The 28 T cell receptor beta chains reported below all come from one sample, sequenced in a study of response to subunit inactivated influenza vaccine. TCRdb fed the RT-PCR reads into MiXCR, producing one record per CDR3 protein. Here the sample spans about 310,000 distinct CDR3 sequences, 21% being singletons. The sample consisted of PBMCs from blood, taken roughly 20 months after vaccination. The receptors were gathered from a man between 50 and 69 years old who received an inactivated influenza vaccine.

A few counts support this clonotype. The J gene is TRBJ1-4, the V gene TRBV7-9; D gene uncertain. Germline loops: CDR1 SEHNR, CDR2 FQNEAQ (reference sequence). V gave up 5 bases and J gave up 8 bases, with 12 bases separating them. The CDR3 contains 13 residues. The chain's CDR3 is CASSGLLGEKLFF. CDR3 bases: TGTGCCAGCAGCGGACTCCTGGGGGAAAAACTGTTTTTT.

Of note for this clonotype: In this CDR3 the conserved last residue, phenylalanine or tryptophan, is missing, so a read error is likely. V gene TRBV12-3 or TRBV12-4 combines with J gene TRBJ1-1; unclear D gene. This CDR3 comprises 14 residues. Trimming shortened V by 3 bases and J by 4 bases, and 12 bases separated the two germline ends. CDR3: CASSLGMRATEAFI. CDR3 DNA sequence: TGTGCCAGCAGTTTGGGGATGCGGGCCACTGAAGCTTTCATT.

This clonotype was picked up a small number of times. The rearrangement uses TRBV6-1 and TRBJ1-2, with TRBD1 matching over 9 bases. Per germline, CDR1 MNHNS and CDR2 SASEGT. This CDR3 is built from 14 residues. V lost 4 bases and J lost 9; bases outside the gene matches: 9. The CDR3 DNA reads as TGTGCCAGCAGTGGTTTAGGGACAGGGAATCGCTACACCTTC. Encoded protein: CASSGLGTGNRYTF.

The rearrangement links TRBV7-2 to TRBJ2-2, with a tentative D call TRBD2 (5 bases). The germline V and J ends were trimmed by 6 bases and 3 bases, with 11 bases remaining between them. Looked up from germline, CDR1 is SGHTA and CDR2 is FQGNSA. The CDR3 is 14 residues long. The CDR3 sequence is CASSLLVHTGELFF. CDR3 bases: TGTGCCAGCAGTTTACTAGTGCACACCGGGGAGCTGTTTTTT.

This clonotype was recorded only once. The CDR3 coding sequence is TGTGCCAGCAGACAGACTAGCGGGAGGAGTAGGGAGCAGTACTTC. Amino acid sequence: CASRQTSGRSREQYF. The chain links TRBV7-9 to TRBJ2-7, with 13 positions matching TRBD2. V shed 6 bases, J shed 7 bases, and the junction held 9 bases outside the gene matches. Germline loops: CDR1 SEHNR, CDR2 FQNEAQ (reference sequence). This CDR3 is built from 15 residues.

At least ten counts were recorded for this clonotype. The chain combines TRBV2 with TRBJ2-3; TRBD2 matches at 10 bases. The CDR3 has 16 residues. Germline V lookup: CDR1 SNHLY, CDR2 FYNNEI. Germline trimming cut 5 bases from V and 1 base from J; bases unmatched to any gene: 6. CDR3 loop: CASSLILAGRTDTQYF. CDR3 DNA: TGTGCCAGCAGTTTAATACTAGCGGGACGCACAGATACGCAGTATTTT.

This clonotype has just a few counts. V gene TRBV3-1 combines with J gene TRBJ2-1; D is undetermined. Germline CDR1 LGHDT, CDR2 YNNKEL (reference sequence). V was cut by 2 bases and J by 7 bases, with 3 bases left in between. The CDR3 is 11 amino acids. Here the CDR3 reads CASSQFNEQFF. CDR3 sequence (DNA): TGTGCCAGCAGCCAATTTAATGAGCAGTTCTTC.

V gene TRBV27 combines with J gene TRBJ1-1, with D unresolved. Looked up from germline, CDR1 is MNHEY and CDR2 is SMNVEV (reference sequence). The CDR3 loop spans 15 amino acids. V was pared by 1 base and J by 1 base, with 10 bases between. The CDR3 DNA reads as TGTGCCAGCAGTTTATATCGAGGAGCGAACACTGAAGCTTTCTTT. Its protein is CASSLYRGANTEAFF.

CDR3 coding DNA: TGCAGCGTTGAAGAGACAGGGAAAGAGACCCAGTACTTC. Translation: CSVEETGKETQYF. The rearrangement joins TRBV29-1 to TRBJ2-5, with 7 bases fitting TRBD1. Germline V CDR1 and CDR2: SQVTM, ANQGSEA. The length of the CDR3 is 13 residues. Trimming at V came to 0 bases and at J to 3 bases, leaving 1 base not matched to a gene.

This clonotype was detected only a few times. This CDR3 is CASSRRQGHEQYF. Here the CDR3 DNA reads TGTGCCAGTAGCAGGAGACAGGGCCACGAGCAGTACTTC. This chain uses TRBV19 with TRBJ2-7, with 7 nucleotides matching TRBD1. Germline V gives CDR1 LNHDA, CDR2 SQIVND (reference sequence). J lost 5 bases, V lost 6 bases, and 7 bases had no gene match. The CDR3 totals 13 residues.

The sample holds many counts of this clonotype. This chain links TRBV5-1 with TRBJ1-3; no reliable D call. CDR1 is SGHRS, CDR2 YFSETQ, per germline. The CDR3 has 14 amino acids. V shed 0 bases and J shed 0 bases, with 4 bases lying between them. CDR3 bases: TGCGCCAGCAGCTTGGAGTTCTCTGGAAACACCATATATTTT. This sequence encodes CASSLEFSGNTIYF.

This clonotype was detected only a few times. The chain recombines TRBV28 with TRBJ1-6, with D possibly TRBD1 on 6 matching bases. The germline V gene has CDR1 MDHEN and CDR2 SYDVKM. The CDR3 extends over 15 amino acids. Between the trimmed V and J ends, which lost 5 bases and 3 bases, there was a span of 11 bases. CDR3 in amino acids: CASSLATGYNSPLHF. CDR3 coding DNA: TGTGCCAGCAGTCTCGCGACAGGCTATAATTCACCCCTCCACTTT.

This clonotype was detected a few times. The chain recombines TRBV19 with TRBJ2-7; D remains unclear. Germline V CDR1 and CDR2: LNHDA, SQIVND (reference sequence). This CDR3 has 14 amino acids. V lost 3 bases and J lost 6, with 15 bases in between. This CDR3 reads CASSMDGWSSEQYF. The CDR3 DNA is TGTGCCAGTAGTATGGACGGCTGGTCCAGCGAGCAGTACTTC.

This clonotype came up a few times. The V and J genes are TRBV2 and TRBJ2-2; 10 bases align to TRBD1. The germline V gene has CDR1 SNHLY and CDR2 FYNNEI. J gave up 4 bases and V 6 bases, and 5 bases lay outside the gene matches. The CDR3 has 15 residues. In nucleotides, the CDR3 is TGTGCCAGCAGGAGACAGGGGGCTTTCACCGGGGAGCTGTTTTTT. Its protein product is CASRRQGAFTGELFF.

In its sample, this clonotype was seen many times. This chain joins TRBV2 and TRBJ1-2; the match to TRBD1 covers 7 bases. V lost 11 bases, J lost 4 bases, and 4 bases stayed unmatched. CDR1 and CDR2 (germline): SNHLY, FYNNEI. This CDR3 has 11 residues. CDR3 nucleotides: TGTGCCCGGCAGGGGGGCTATGGCTACACCTTC. Protein: CARQGGYGYTF.

This chain uses TRBV5-1 with TRBJ2-7, with TRBD2 matching 9 bases. Germline V gene data show CDR1 as SGHRS and CDR2 as YFSETQ. The CDR3 runs 15 residues. After removal of 4 bases from V and 7 bases from J, the junction contained 12 bases not matched to a gene. CDR3 sequence: CASSDSGSPMGEQYF. The CDR3 nucleotides are TGCGCCAGCAGCGATAGCGGGAGCCCAATGGGGGAGCAGTACTTC.

This rearrangement joins TRBV4-2 to TRBJ1-1; D is unclear. The CDR3 sequence is 15 residues long. V lost 0 bases, J lost 1 base, and 9 bases lay in between. Germline V gene sequence: CDR1 LGHNA, CDR2 YNFKEQ. CDR3 protein: CASSQDAATNTEAFF. The CDR3 DNA sequence: TGTGCCAGCAGCCAAGACGCAGCCACGAACACTGAAGCTTTCTTT.

This clonotype was observed once. In DNA form, the CDR3 reads TGTGCCAGCAGCCAAGATCGGGCAATAAGTCTTAATGAGCAGTTCTTC. Translated: CASSQDRAISLNEQFF. This chain joins TRBV3-1 and TRBJ2-1; D is unresolved. This CDR3 is 16 amino acids long. CDR1 LGHDT and CDR2 YNNKEL come from the germline V gene (reference sequence). The germline V and J ends were trimmed by 0 bases and 7 bases, with 16 bases remaining between them.

This clonotype was counted at least ten times. A read error may account for a junction end that differs from germline. The chain joins TRBV5-1 to TRBJ2-3, with D perhaps TRBD1 (6 bases). CDR3 length equals 13 residues. Germline V CDR1 and CDR2: SGHRS, YFSETQ. Written as DNA, the CDR3 is TGTGCCAGCAGCCAGGGGAGCACAGATACGCAGTATTTT. It is translated as CASSQGSTDTQYF.

This chain links TRBV25-1 with TRBJ2-5, with D possibly TRBD1 on 5 matching bases. This CDR3 has 14 amino acids. V lost 6 bases and J lost 4, with 15 bases in between. Germline-derived CDR1 and CDR2 are MGHDK and SYGVNS. CDR3 region: CASSVLGVAETQYF. CDR3 DNA sequence: TGTGCCAGCAGCGTTTTAGGGGTCGCAGAGACCCAGTACTTC.

There are a few counts of this clonotype. Mismatch with germline at one junction end may stem from a read error. This sequence joins TRBV29-1 and TRBJ1-1; D is possibly TRBD1 (5 bases). CDR3 length: 10 residues. Per the germline V gene, CDR1 is SQVTM and CDR2 is ANQGSEA. The CDR3 protein is CSGGNTEAFF. The CDR3 DNA is TGTTCGGGGGGGAACACTGAAGCTTTCTTT.

This clonotype was observed a handful of times. This rearrangement joins TRBV5-8 to TRBJ2-4, with 8 bases lining up with TRBD1. CDR1 SGHTS and CDR2 YDEGEE come from the germline V gene. J gave up 8 bases and V 4 bases, and 5 bases lay outside the gene matches. The CDR3 spans 13 residues. In nucleotides, the CDR3 is TGTGCCAGCAGCGATGGACAGGGCTACATTCAGTACTTC. It is translated as CASSDGQGYIQYF.

The rearrangement joins TRBV2 to TRBJ1-2, with TRBD1 as a possible D gene (5 bases). The ends were cut back, 1 base at V and 3 bases at J, with 6 bases in the middle. CDR1 is SNHLY, CDR2 FYNNEI, per germline. CDR3 length equals 13 residues. CDR3 region: CASSEGGDYGYTF. The CDR3 DNA reads as TGTGCCAGCAGTGAAGGGGGGGACTATGGCTACACCTTC. Together with reference TRBV2 and TRBJ1-2, the CDR3 gives the full variable domain: EPEVTQTPSHQVTQMGQEVILRCVPISNHLYFYWYRQILGQKVEFLVSFYNNEISEKSEIFDDQFSVERPDGSNFTLKIRSTKLEDSAMYFCASSEGGDYGYTFGSGTRLTVV.

This clonotype was counted only a few times. The rearrangement uses TRBV6-6 and TRBJ1-1; D not certain. The germline V and J ends were trimmed by 2 bases and 6 bases, with 10 bases remaining between them. The CDR3 covers 13 residues. Germline V gene data show CDR1 as MNHNY and CDR2 as SVGAGI (reference sequence). The chain's CDR3 is CASSYLPFAEAFF. As DNA, the CDR3 is TGTGCCAGCAGTTACCTTCCTTTCGCTGAAGCTTTCTTT.

The chain carries TRBV20-1 and TRBJ2-1; 10 bases agree with TRBD2. V was clipped by 5 bases and J by 2 bases; unmatched bases: 18. This CDR3 is 19 amino acids long. In germline, CDR1 is DFQATT, CDR2 SNEGSKA (reference sequence). CDR3 DNA sequence: TGCAGTGCTGCCGGGGTTACGGCTAGCGGGAGTCTAACCTACAATGAGCAGTTCTTC. Translation: CSAAGVTASGSLTYNEQFF.

This clonotype occurred a few times. This chain connects TRBV11-2 to TRBJ2-7, with D unresolved. Germline V CDR1 and CDR2: SGHAT, FQNNGV. The CDR3 loop spans 14 amino acids. V lost 4 bases to trimming and J lost 1 base, with 11 bases between them. The CDR3 DNA sequence: TGTGCCAGCAGCTCGACTGACCGATCCTACGAGCAGTACTTC. Its translation: CASSSTDRSYEQYF.

The V call is TRBV5-8, the J call TRBJ1-2; D is ambiguous. The germline V gene encodes CDR1 SGHTS and CDR2 YDEGEE. The CDR3 loop spans 13 amino acids. V was trimmed by 0 bases and J by 6 bases, leaving 9 bases between them. CDR3 amino acids: CASSLANGNGYTF. DNA of the CDR3: TGTGCCAGCAGCTTGGCCAACGGTAATGGCTACACCTTC.

Only a few counts were recorded for this clonotype. This chain joins TRBV16 and TRBJ2-7; a possible D gene is TRBD2 (5 bases). The germline V and J ends were trimmed by 0 bases and 4 bases, with 13 bases remaining between them. This CDR3 has 15 amino acids. Germline loops: CDR1 KGHSY, CDR2 FQNENV. The CDR3 DNA sequence: TGTGCCAGCAGCCAATCCGCGAGGGCCTTTTACGAGCAGTACTTC. Encoded protein: CASSQSARAFYEQYF.